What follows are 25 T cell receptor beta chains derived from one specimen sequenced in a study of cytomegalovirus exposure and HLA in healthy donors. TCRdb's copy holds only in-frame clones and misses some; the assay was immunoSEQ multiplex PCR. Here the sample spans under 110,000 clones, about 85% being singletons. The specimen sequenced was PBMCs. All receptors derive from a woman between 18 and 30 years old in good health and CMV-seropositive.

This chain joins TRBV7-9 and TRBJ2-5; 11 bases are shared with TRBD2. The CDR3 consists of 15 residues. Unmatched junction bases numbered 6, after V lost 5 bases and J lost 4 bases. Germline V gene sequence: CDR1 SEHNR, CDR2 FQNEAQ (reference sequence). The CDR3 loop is CASSHSGGAIETQYF. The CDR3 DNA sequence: TGTGCCAGCAGCCATAGCGGGGGGGCCATAGAGACCCAGTACTTC.

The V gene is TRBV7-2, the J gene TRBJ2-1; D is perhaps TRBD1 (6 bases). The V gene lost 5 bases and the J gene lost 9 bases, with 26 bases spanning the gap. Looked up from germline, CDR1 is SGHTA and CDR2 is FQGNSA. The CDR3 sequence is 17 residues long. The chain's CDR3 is CASSAGVGGFPQVEQFF. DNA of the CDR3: TGTGCCAGCAGCGCAGGGGTTGGCGGATTTCCCCAGGTTGAGCAGTTCTTC.

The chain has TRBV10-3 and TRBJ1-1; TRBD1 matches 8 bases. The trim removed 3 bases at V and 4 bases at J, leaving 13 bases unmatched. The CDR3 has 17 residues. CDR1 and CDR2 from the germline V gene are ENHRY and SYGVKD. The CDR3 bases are TGTGCCATCAGTGAAGGGTCGGATCGGACAGGGAGCACTGAAGCTTTCTTT. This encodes CAISEGSDRTGSTEAFF.

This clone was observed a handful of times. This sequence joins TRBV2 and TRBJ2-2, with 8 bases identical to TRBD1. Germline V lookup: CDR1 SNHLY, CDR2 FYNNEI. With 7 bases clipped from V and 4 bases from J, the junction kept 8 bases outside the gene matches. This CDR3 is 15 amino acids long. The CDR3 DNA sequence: TGTGCCAGCAACGACCGGGACAGGCTCACCGGGGAGCTGTTTTTT. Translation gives CASNDRDRLTGELFF.

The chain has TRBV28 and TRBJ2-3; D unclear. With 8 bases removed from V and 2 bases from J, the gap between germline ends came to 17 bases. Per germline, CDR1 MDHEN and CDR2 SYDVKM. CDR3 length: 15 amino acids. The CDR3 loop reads CASAPSASLTDTQYF. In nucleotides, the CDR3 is TGTGCCAGCGCCCCCAGCGCGTCCCTCACAGATACGCAGTATTTT.

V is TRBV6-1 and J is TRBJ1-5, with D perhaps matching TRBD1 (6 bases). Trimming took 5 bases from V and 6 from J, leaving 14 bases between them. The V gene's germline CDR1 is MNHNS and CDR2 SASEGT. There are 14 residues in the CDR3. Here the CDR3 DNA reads TGTGCCAGCAGTACAAAAGAGGGGGTTCAGCCCCAGCATTTT. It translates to CASSTKEGVQPQHF.

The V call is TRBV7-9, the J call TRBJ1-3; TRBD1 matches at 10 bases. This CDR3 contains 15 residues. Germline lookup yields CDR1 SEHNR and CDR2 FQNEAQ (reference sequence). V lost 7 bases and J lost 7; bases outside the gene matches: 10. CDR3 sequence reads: CASTGTGVFRNTIYF. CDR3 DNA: TGTGCCAGCACCGGGACAGGGGTTTTCAGGAACACCATATATTTT.

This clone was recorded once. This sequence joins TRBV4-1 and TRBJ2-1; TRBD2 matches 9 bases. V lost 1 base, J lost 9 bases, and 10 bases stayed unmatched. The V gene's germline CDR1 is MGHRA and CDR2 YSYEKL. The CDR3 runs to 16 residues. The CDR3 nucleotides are TGCGCCAGCAGCCAAGGTGCCAGCGGGGGGTCGATTGAGCAGTTCTTC. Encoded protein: CASSQGASGGSIEQFF.

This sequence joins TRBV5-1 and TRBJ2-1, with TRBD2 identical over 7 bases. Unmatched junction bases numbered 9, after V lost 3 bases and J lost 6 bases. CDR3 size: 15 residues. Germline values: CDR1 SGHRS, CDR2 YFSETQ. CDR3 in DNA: TGCGCCAGCAGCTCACGGACTAGAGTGGGCAATGAGCAGTTCTTC. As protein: CASSSRTRVGNEQFF. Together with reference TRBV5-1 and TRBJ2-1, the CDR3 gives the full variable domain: KAGVTQTPRYLIKTRGQQVTLSCSPISGHRSVSWYQQTPGQGLQFLFEYFSETQRNKGNFPGRFSGRQFSNSRSEMNVSTLELGDSALYLCASSSRTRVGNEQFFGPGTRLTVL.

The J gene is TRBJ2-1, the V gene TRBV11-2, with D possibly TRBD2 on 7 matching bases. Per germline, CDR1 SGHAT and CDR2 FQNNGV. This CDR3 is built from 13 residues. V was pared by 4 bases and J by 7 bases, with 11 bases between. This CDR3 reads CASSSRGANEQFF. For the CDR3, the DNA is TGTGCCAGCAGCTCTCGGGGGGCGAATGAGCAGTTCTTC.

The CDR3 sequence: CASSEASVYEQYF. Here the CDR3 DNA reads TGTGCCAGCAGTGAAGCGTCGGTCTACGAGCAGTACTTC. This rearrangement joins TRBV6-1 to TRBJ2-7; D call uncertain. This CDR3 comprises 13 residues. V lost 0 bases, J lost 3 bases, and 6 bases lay in between. CDR1 MNHNS and CDR2 SASEGT come from the germline V gene.

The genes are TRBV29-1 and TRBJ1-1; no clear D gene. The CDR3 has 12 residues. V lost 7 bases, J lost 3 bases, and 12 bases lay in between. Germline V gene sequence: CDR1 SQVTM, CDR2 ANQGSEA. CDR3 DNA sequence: TGCAGCGGTGGAGGCCGGGACACTGAAGCTTTCTTT. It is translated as CSGGGRDTEAFF.

The CDR3 DNA reads TGTGCCAGCCGACAGGGTGGAAACATTCAGTACTTC. It translates to CASRQGGNIQYF. This chain connects TRBV19 to TRBJ2-4; 7 bases map to TRBD1. Looked up from germline, CDR1 is LNHDA and CDR2 is SQIVND (reference sequence). The CDR3 runs to 12 residues. V shed 9 bases, J shed 6 bases, and the junction held 5 bases outside the gene matches.

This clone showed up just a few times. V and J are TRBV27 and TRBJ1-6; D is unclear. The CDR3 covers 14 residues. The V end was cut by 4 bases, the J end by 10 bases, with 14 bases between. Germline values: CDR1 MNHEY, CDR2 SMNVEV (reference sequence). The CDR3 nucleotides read TGTGCCAGCAGTTATGAGGCAGTGAGCTCACCCCTCCACTTT. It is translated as CASSYEAVSSPLHF.

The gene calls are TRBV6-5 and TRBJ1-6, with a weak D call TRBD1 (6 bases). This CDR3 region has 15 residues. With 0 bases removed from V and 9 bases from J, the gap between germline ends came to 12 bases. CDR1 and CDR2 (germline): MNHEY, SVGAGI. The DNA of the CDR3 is TGTGCCAGCAGTTACTCTCAGGGGTGGAGTTCACCCCTCCACTTT. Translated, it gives CASSYSQGWSSPLHF.

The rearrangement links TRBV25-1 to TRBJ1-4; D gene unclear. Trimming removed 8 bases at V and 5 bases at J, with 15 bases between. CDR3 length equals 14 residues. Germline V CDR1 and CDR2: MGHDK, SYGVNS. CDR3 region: CASAYGIPNEKLFF. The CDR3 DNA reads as TGTGCCAGCGCATACGGGATACCCAATGAAAAACTGTTTTTT.

This CDR3 reads CASSQEWGESQPQHF. For the CDR3, the DNA is TGCGCCAGCAGCCAAGAGTGGGGGGAAAGTCAGCCCCAGCATTTT. V gene TRBV4-3 combines with J gene TRBJ1-5; the D gene is possibly TRBD1 (5 bases). The CDR3 sequence is 15 residues long. Between the trimmed V and J ends, which lost 0 bases and 6 bases, there was a span of 12 bases. Germline values: CDR1 LGHNA, CDR2 YSLEER.

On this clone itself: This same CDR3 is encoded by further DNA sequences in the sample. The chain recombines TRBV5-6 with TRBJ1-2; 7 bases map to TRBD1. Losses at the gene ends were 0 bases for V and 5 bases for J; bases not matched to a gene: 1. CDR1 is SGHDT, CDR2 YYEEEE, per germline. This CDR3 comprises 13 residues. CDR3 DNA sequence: TGTGCCAGCAGCTTGGACAGGGGTTATGGCTACACCTTC. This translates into CASSLDRGYGYTF. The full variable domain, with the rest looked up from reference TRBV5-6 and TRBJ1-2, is DAGVTQSPTHLIKTRGQQVTLRCSPKSGHDTVSWYQQALGQGPQFIFQYYEEEERQRGNFPDRFSGHQFPNYSSELNVNALLLGDSALYLCASSLDRGYGYTFGSGTRLTVV.

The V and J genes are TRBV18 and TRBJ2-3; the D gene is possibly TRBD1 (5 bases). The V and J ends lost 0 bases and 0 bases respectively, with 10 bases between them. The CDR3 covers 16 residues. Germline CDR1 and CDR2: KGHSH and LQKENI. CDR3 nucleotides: TGTGCCAGCTCACCACCTGGCAGGGCTAGCACAGATACGCAGTATTTT. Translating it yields CASSPPGRASTDTQYF.

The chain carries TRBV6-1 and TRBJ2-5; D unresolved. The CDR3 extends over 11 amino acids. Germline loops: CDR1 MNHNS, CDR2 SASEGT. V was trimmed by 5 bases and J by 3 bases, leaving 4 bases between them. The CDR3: CASSPKETQYF. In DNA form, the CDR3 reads TGTGCCAGCAGTCCCAAAGAGACCCAGTACTTC.

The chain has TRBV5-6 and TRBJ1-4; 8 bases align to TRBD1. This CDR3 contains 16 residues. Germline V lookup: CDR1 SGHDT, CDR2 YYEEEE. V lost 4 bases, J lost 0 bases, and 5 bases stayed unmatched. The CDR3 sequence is CASSGQGQATNEKLFF. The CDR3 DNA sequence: TGTGCCAGCAGCGGGCAGGGACAGGCAACTAATGAAAAACTGTTTTTT.

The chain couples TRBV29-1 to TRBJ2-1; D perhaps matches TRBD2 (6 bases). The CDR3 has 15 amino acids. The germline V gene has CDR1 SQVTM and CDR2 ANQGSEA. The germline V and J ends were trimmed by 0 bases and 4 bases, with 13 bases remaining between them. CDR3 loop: CSVEDRLTSYNEQFF. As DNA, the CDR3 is TGCAGCGTTGAAGATCGCCTGACTAGTTACAATGAGCAGTTCTTC.

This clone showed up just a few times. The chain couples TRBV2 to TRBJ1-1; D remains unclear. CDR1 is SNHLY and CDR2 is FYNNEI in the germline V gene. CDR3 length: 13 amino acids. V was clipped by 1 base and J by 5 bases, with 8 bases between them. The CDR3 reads CASSEGRRTEAFF. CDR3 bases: TGTGCCAGCAGTGAAGGGCGGAGAACTGAAGCTTTCTTT.

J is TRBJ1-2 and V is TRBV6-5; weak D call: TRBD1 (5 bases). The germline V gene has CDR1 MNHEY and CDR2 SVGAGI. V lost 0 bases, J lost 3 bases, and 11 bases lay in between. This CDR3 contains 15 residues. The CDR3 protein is CASSYSPQGDYGYTF. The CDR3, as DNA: TGTGCCAGCAGTTACTCCCCGCAGGGCGACTATGGCTACACCTTC.

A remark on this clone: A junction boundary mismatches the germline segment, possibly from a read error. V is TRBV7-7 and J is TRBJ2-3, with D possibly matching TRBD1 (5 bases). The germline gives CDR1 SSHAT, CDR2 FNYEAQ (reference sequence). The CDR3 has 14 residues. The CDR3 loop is CASSLGAVTDTQYF. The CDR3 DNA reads TGTGCTAGCAGCTTAGGGGCAGTCACAGATACGCAGTATTTT. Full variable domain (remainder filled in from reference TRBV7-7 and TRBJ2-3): GAGVSQSPRYKVTKRGQDVTLRCDPISSHATLYWYQQALGQGPEFLTYFNYEAQPDKSGLPSDRFSAERPEGSISTLTIQRTEQRDSAMYRCASSLGAVTDTQYFGPGTRLTVL.